The following is a TCR beta chain sequence with its context. The target antigen is unknown. CDR1 and CDR2 (germline): SQVTM, ANQGSEA. The germline V and J ends were trimmed by 5 bases and 0 bases, with 11 bases remaining between them. The CDR3 contains 14 residues. This sample is drawn from a study of cytomegalovirus exposure and HLA in healthy donors. Broader study findings: There were a few CMV-associated chains whose specificity for CMV antigens was confirmed in vitro. Using the classifier, cytomegalovirus status was reportedly diagnosed with high specificity and sensitivity.

Donors were drawn from the approximately 120-subject validation cohort, separate from the roughly 670-subject first cohort. Some clones are missing from TCRdb's copy, which holds only in-frame ones; the method was immunoSEQ multiplex PCR. Of about 95,000 clones listed, 85% were seen once; the top ten hold roughly 20%. The clonotype originates from a man younger than 35 in good health and CMV-seropositive. Material for sequencing was PBMCs. The chain links TRBV29-1 to TRBJ1-3; D is unclear. CDR3 nucleotides: TGCAGCGTTAGAGGCAGCAGCTCTGGAAACACCATATATTTT. Translating it yields CSVRGSSSGNTIYF.